What follows are 13 T cell receptor beta chains derived from one specimen sequenced in a study of T cells in Graves' hyperthyroidism and ophthalmopathy. There were TCR beta CDR3 regions amplified from RNA transcripts. Initially, a first-round RT-PCR of the TCR CDR3 employed the HTBI primer set. TCRdb processed the multiplex PCR reads anew with MiXCR; each CDR3 protein has one entry. The table records approximately 590,000 distinct CDR3 sequences, just over 45% of them present only once. Material: peripheral blood or thyroid tissue (not recorded which). All receptors derive from a woman under 30 with Graves' hyperthyroidism.

This clonotype was recorded once. The rearrangement uses TRBV6-1 and TRBJ2-7; D call uncertain. The CDR3 contains 11 residues. CDR1 MNHNS and CDR2 SASEGT come from the germline V gene. The V end was cut by 5 bases, the J end by 6 bases, with 8 bases between. The CDR3 bases are TGTGCCAGCAGTCGGACCTTCGAGCAGTACTTC. Its translation is CASSRTFEQYF.

In its sample, this clonotype was seen a few times. The V gene is TRBV10-1, the J gene TRBJ1-1, with TRBD1 identical over 10 bases. CDR1 WNHNN and CDR2 SYGVQD come from the germline V gene (reference sequence). This CDR3 region has 15 residues. The V segment lost 3 bases and the J segment 5 bases; nucleotides outside the gene matches: 6. The CDR3 bases are TGCGCCAGCAGTGATTACGGGACAGGGGATACTGAAGCTTTCTTT. Translating gives CASSDYGTGDTEAFF.

In its sample, this clonotype was seen a few times. This chain links TRBV15 with TRBJ2-6; D remains ambiguous. Per the germline V gene, CDR1 is LNHNV and CDR2 is YYDKDF (reference sequence). V shed 3 bases and J shed 0 bases, with 12 bases lying between them. CDR3 size: 17 residues. The chain's CDR3 is CATSSPGPNSGANVLTF. Written as DNA, the CDR3 is TGTGCCACCAGCAGCCCGGGCCCTAACTCTGGGGCCAACGTCCTGACTTTC.

As DNA, the CDR3 is TGCAGTGCTAGCGGGTACGAGGATACGCAGTATTTT. Translation gives CSASGYEDTQYF. This chain uses TRBV20-1 with TRBJ2-3; D is undetermined. CDR1 is DFQATT, CDR2 SNEGSKA, per germline (reference sequence). Trimming took 3 bases from V and 6 from J, leaving 10 bases between them. The CDR3 has 12 amino acids.

The chain is built from TRBV29-1 and TRBJ2-5; possible D gene TRBD2, 6 bases. The CDR3 spans 14 residues. Germline assignment: CDR1 SQVTM and CDR2 ANQGSEA. Trimming pared 4 bases from V and 5 bases from J, leaving 17 bases between. CDR3 in DNA: TGCAGCGTTGTCGGGCACGAGGGAGGCGAGACCCAGTACTTC. Translating it yields CSVVGHEGGETQYF.

This clonotype appeared a single time. A read error may be the cause here, since a much bigger clone is one base away. A read error is likely, as this CDR3 ends without the conserved phenylalanine or tryptophan. V usage is TRBV7-2 and J usage is TRBJ2-5, with 8 bases lining up with TRBD2. The assigned J gene may be wrong: the sequence end matches TRBJ2-7 better. CDR1 SGHTA and CDR2 FQGNSA come from the germline V gene. This CDR3 is 14 amino acids long. The CDR3 spells CASSRGTRDYEQYL. CDR3 bases: TGTGCCAGCAGCCGAGGGACTAGAGACTACGAGCAGTACTTG.

This clonotype was counted a few times. This chain joins TRBV25-1 and TRBJ1-6; no firm D call. CDR1 and CDR2 (germline): MGHDK, SYGVNS. The CDR3 has 12 amino acids. V lost 6 bases, J lost 8 bases, and 8 bases lay in between. CDR3 protein: CASREMDSPLHF. CDR3 DNA sequence: TGTGCCAGCAGGGAGATGGATTCACCCCTCCACTTT.

This clonotype was counted a few times. V is TRBV7-9 and J is TRBJ1-1; perhaps TRBD1 as D (6 bases). The CDR3 contains 14 residues. The V and J ends lost 3 bases and 4 bases respectively, with 12 bases between them. Germline V lookup: CDR1 SEHNR, CDR2 FQNEAQ (reference sequence). The CDR3 loop reads CASSFSGDSTEAFF. As DNA, the CDR3 is TGTGCCAGCAGCTTCTCAGGGGATAGCACTGAAGCTTTCTTT.

As concerns this clonotype: Since a much larger clone is just one base distant, this may be a read error. The chain recombines TRBV29-1 with TRBJ1-2; D ambiguous. Germline V gene data show CDR1 as SQVTM and CDR2 as ANQGSEA. V lost 6 bases and J lost 2, with 16 bases in between. The CDR3 length is 14 residues. CDR3 amino acids: CSVSDGRLNYGYTF. The CDR3 bases are TGCAGCGTAAGTGACGGGAGGTTAAACTATGGCTACACCTTC.

This clonotype was found a few times. The V and J genes are TRBV5-1 and TRBJ1-1; 7 nucleotides align to TRBD1. Germline CDR1 is SGHRS and CDR2 is YFSETQ. Unmatched junction bases numbered 7, after V lost 0 bases and J lost 5 bases. The CDR3 consists of 15 residues. The CDR3 is CASSLAETGLTEAFF. CDR3 bases: TGCGCCAGCAGCTTGGCAGAGACAGGGCTTACTGAAGCTTTCTTT.

In regard to this clonotype: One junction end does not reproduce the germline sequence, and a read error may be involved. This sequence joins TRBV5-5 and TRBJ2-5; D uncertain. The CDR3 extends over 13 amino acids. Germline loops: CDR1 SGHKS, CDR2 YYEKEE (reference sequence). CDR3 loop: CASNLQSQKTQYF. CDR3 in DNA: TGTGCCAGCAACTTGCAAAGCCAGAAGACCCAGTACTTC.

V and J are TRBV29-1 and TRBJ1-5; 10 bases line up with TRBD1. Germline V lookup: CDR1 SQVTM, CDR2 ANQGSEA. The CDR3 contains 13 residues. V shed 7 bases and J 6 bases; nucleotides not matched to a gene: 6. Here the CDR3 DNA reads TGCAGCGCTAGACAGGGGGCGGCTCAGCCCCAGCATTTT. It translates to CSARQGAAQPQHF.

The chain joins TRBV29-1 to TRBJ1-1; tentative D call: TRBD1 (6 bases). Looked up from germline, CDR1 is SQVTM and CDR2 is ANQGSEA. The CDR3 has 11 residues. Deletions cut 7 bases from V and 3 bases from J, with 9 bases between. The CDR3 DNA reads TGCAGCGCCGCAGGGGACACTGAAGCTTTCTTT. Residues: CSAAGDTEAFF. Together with reference TRBV29-1 and TRBJ1-1, the CDR3 gives the full variable domain: SAVISQKPSRDICQRGTSLTIQCQVDSQVTMMFWYRQQPGQSLTLIATANQGSEATYESGFVIDKFPISRPNLTFSTLTVSNMSPEDSSIYLCSAAGDTEAFFGQGTRLTVV.